This T cell receptor (beta chain) is from a study of blood T cell repertoires in COVID-19. The overall study: Samples representing acute and convalescent COVID-19 were sourced from the United States, Italy and Spain. From T cells, B-cell-depleted T cells, or PBMCs came the material, which was cDNA or gDNA.

In the authors' workflow: Nucleated cell number was recorded as an estimate derived from reference gene primer amplification. The method was immunoSEQ multiplex PCR; TCRdb's version includes in-frame clones alone and lacks a portion of them. Clone size and V and J calls were adopted from that table, with D and trimming inferred from the DNA. Here the sample spans tens of thousands of clones, approximately 85% being singletons. The length of the CDR3 is 13 residues. The J segment lost 8 bases and the V segment lost 3 bases, leaving 2 bases of the junction unmatched. CDR1 is LNHDA, CDR2 SQIVND, per germline (reference sequence).

This clonotype was sampled from a human donor in a cohort sampled during active COVID-19. The chain recombines TRBV19 with TRBJ1-4; TRBD1 matches 8 bases. Material for sequencing was peripheral blood. The CDR3 DNA reads as TGTGCCAGTAGTATCGGGACAGGAGAAAAACTGTTTTTT. Its protein product is CASSIGTGEKLFF. Using reference TRBV19 and TRBJ1-4 for the parts outside the CDR3, the full variable domain is DGGITQSPKYLFRKEGQNVTLSCEQNLNHDAMYWYRQDPGQGLRLIYYSQIVNDFQKGDIAEGYSVSREKKESFPLTVTSAQKNPTAFYLCASSIGTGEKLFFGSGTQLSVL.